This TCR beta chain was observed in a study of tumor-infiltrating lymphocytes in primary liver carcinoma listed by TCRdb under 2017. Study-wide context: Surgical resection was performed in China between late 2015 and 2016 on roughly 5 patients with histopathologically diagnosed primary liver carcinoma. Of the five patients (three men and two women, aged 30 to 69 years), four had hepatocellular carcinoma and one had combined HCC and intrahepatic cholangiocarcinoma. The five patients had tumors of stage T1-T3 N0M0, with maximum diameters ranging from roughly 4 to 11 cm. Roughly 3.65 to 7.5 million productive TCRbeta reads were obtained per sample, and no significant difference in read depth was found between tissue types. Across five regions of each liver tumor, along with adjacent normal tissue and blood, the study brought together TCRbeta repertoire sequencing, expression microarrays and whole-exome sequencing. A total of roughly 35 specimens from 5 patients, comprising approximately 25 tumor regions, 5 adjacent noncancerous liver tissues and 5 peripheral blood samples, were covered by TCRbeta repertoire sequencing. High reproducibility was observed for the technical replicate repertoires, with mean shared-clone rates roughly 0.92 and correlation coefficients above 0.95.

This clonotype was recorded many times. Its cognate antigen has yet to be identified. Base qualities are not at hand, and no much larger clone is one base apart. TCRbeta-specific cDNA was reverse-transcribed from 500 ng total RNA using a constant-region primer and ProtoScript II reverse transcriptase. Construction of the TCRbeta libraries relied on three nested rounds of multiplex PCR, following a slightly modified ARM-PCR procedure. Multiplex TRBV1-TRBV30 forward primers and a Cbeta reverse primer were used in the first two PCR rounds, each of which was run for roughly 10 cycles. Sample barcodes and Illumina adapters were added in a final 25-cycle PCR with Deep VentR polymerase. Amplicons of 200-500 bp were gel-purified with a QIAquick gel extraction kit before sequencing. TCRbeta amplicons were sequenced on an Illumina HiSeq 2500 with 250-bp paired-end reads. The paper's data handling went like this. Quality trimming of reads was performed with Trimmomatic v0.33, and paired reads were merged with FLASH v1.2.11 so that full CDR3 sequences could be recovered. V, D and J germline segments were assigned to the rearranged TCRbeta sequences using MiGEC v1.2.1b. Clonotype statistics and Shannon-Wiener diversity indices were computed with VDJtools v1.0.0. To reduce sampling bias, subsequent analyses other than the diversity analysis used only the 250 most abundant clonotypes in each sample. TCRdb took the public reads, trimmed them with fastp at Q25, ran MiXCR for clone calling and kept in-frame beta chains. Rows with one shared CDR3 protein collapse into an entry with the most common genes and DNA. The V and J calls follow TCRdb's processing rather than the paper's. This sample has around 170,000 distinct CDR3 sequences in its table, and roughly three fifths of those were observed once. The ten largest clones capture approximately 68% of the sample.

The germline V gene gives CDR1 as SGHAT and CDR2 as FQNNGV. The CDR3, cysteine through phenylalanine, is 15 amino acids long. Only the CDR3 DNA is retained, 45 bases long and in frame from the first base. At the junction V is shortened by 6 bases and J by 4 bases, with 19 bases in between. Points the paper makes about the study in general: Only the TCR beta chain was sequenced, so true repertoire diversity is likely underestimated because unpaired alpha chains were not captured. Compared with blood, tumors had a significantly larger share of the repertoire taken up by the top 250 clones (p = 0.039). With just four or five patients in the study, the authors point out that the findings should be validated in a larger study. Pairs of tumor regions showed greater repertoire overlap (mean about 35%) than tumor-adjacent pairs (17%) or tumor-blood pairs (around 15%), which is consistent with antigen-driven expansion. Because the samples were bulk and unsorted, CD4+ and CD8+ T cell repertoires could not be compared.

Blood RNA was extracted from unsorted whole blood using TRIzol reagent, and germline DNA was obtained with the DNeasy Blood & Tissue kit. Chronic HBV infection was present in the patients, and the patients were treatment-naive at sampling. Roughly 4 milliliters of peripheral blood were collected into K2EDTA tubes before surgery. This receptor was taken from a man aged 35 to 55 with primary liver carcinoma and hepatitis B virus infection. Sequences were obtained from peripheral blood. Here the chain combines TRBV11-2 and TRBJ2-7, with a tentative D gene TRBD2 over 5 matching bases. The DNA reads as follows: TGTGCCAGCAGGCTAGAGGGCCGAGGCCTTTACGAGCAGTACTTC. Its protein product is CASRLEGRGLYEQYF.